These 25 T cell receptor beta chains originate from one sample sequenced in a study of CD8+ T cells in alopecia areata. Extraction of RNA preceded its reverse transcription into cDNA, which served as the sequencing template. The assay was immunoSEQ multiplex PCR, and TCRdb's table has in-frame clones only and misses some. The sample carries about 210,000 clones, about 64% recorded once. Sample treatment: oral pan-JAK inhibitor, 5-10 mg twice daily. This material consisted of CD4+ T cells sorted from blood, taken at week 4, from a patient treated with tofacitinib. The receptor set was obtained from a human donor with alopecia areata.

This clone was observed once. The chain recombines TRBV10-2 with TRBJ2-5, with D uncertain. From germline, CDR1 is WSHSY and CDR2 SAAADI. The CDR3 covers 12 residues. With 3 bases removed from V and 5 bases from J, the gap between germline ends came to 7 bases. The CDR3 reads CASSEARETQYF. In DNA, the CDR3 is TGCGCCAGCAGTGAAGCCAGGGAGACCCAGTACTTC.

This chain joins TRBV28 and TRBJ2-5; the match to TRBD2 covers 10 bases. Germline CDR1 and CDR2: MDHEN and SYDVKM. The CDR3 is 15 amino acids. With 6 bases clipped from V and 5 bases from J, the junction kept 9 bases outside the gene matches. CDR3 amino acids: CASRRSGGALETQYF. The CDR3 DNA sequence: TGTGCCAGCAGGCGGAGCGGGGGGGCCCTGGAGACCCAGTACTTC.

This clone was picked up a small number of times. The chain combines TRBV27 with TRBJ1-6; 8 bases are shared with TRBD1. Per the germline V gene, CDR1 is MNHEY and CDR2 is SMNVEV (reference sequence). V lost 2 bases and J lost 7; bases outside the gene matches: 13. This CDR3 is built from 18 residues. The CDR3 sequence: CASSLETLQGGGNSPLHF. In nucleotides, the CDR3 is TGTGCCAGCAGTTTAGAAACTTTACAGGGGGGAGGAAATTCACCCCTCCACTTT.

The chain uses TRBV6-5 and TRBJ1-4; D is perhaps TRBD1 (5 bases). V was clipped by 0 bases and J by 3 bases, with 8 bases between them. From germline, CDR1 is MNHEY and CDR2 SVGAGI. The CDR3 length is 15 residues. The CDR3 nucleotides read TGTGCCAGCAGTTACTCGTGGGGCTCTAATGAAAAACTGTTTTTT. Protein sequence: CASSYSWGSNEKLFF.

The chain carries TRBV4-1 and TRBJ1-6; 7 bases match TRBD1. The CDR3 contains 17 residues. The J segment lost 11 bases and the V segment lost 4 bases, leaving 17 bases of the junction unmatched. CDR1 and CDR2 (germline): MGHRA, YSYEKL. The CDR3 spells CASSLAHRGATSTPLHF. Here the CDR3 DNA reads TGCGCCAGCAGCCTAGCCCACAGGGGTGCTACCAGTACACCCCTCCACTTT.

This clone occurred a few times. V is TRBV5-6 and J is TRBJ2-3; D possibly uses TRBD1 or TRBD2 (6 bases each). The length of the CDR3 is 15 residues. Germline-derived CDR1 and CDR2 are SGHDT and YYEEEE. V lost 3 bases to trimming and J lost 1 base, with 12 bases between them. The CDR3 DNA reads TGTGCCAGCAGCTCCGCAGGGGAGGGCACAGATACGCAGTATTTT. Its protein is CASSSAGEGTDTQYF.

This clone was observed a handful of times. The chain is built from TRBV30 and TRBJ2-1; D might be TRBD1 or TRBD2, each matching 5 bases. V lost 8 bases, J lost 8 bases, and 22 bases lay in between. The V gene's germline CDR1 is GTSNPN and CDR2 SVGIG (reference sequence). The CDR3 totals 14 residues. Here the CDR3 reads CARNMRGQVDEQFF. CDR3 nucleotide sequence: TGTGCCAGAAACATGAGGGGCCAGGTCGATGAGCAGTTCTTC.

The chain carries TRBV29-1 and TRBJ1-5; 8 bases map to TRBD1. Trimming removed 4 bases from V and 5 bases from J; junction bases left unmatched: 4. The CDR3 length is 13 residues. The germline gives CDR1 SQVTM, CDR2 ANQGSEA. CDR3 in DNA: TGCAGCGTTGGGGCAGGGGGCGATCAGCCCCAGCATTTT. Translated: CSVGAGGDQPQHF.

This CDR3 reads CASSYSGRGLGDIQYF. The CDR3 DNA is TGTGCCAGCAGTTACTCCGGCAGGGGGCTTGGGGACATTCAGTACTTC. The chain uses TRBV27 and TRBJ2-4; 8 bases agree with TRBD1. This CDR3 region has 16 residues. Trimming at V came to 4 bases and at J to 8 bases, leaving 13 bases not matched to a gene. Per germline, CDR1 MNHEY and CDR2 SMNVEV (reference sequence).

The chain joins TRBV10-3 to TRBJ2-7, with D possibly being TRBD1 (6 bases). CDR1 and CDR2 (germline): ENHRY, SYGVKD. The CDR3 loop spans 12 amino acids. With 8 bases removed from V and 2 bases from J, the gap between germline ends came to 10 bases. The CDR3, as DNA: TGTGCCATCGGGGGCAGTGCCTACGAGCAGTACTTC. Its translation is CAIGGSAYEQYF.

Remarks on this clone: Other DNA sequences of this sample code for an identical CDR3. This chain connects TRBV18 to TRBJ2-2; D gene ambiguous. Germline loops: CDR1 KGHSH, CDR2 LQKENI. V was trimmed by 3 bases and J by 3 bases, leaving 2 bases between them. This CDR3 has 12 residues. The CDR3 DNA follows: TGTGCCAGCTCACCGGACACCGGGGAGCTGTTTTTT. Its translation: CASSPDTGELFF. The entire variable domain, with the rest obtained from reference TRBV18 and TRBJ2-2, is as follows: NAGVMQNPRHLVRRRGQEARLRCSPMKGHSHVYWYRQLPEEGLKFMVYLQKENIIDESGMPKERFSAEFPKEGPSILRIQQVVRGDSAAYFCASSPDTGELFFGEGSRLTVL.

V usage is TRBV4-3 and J usage is TRBJ1-4; 7 positions agree with TRBD1. Losses at the gene ends were 0 bases for V and 5 bases for J; bases not matched to a gene: 9. Germline-derived CDR1 and CDR2 are LGHNA and YSLEER. The CDR3 has 17 residues. CDR3 sequence: CASSQEITAGGNEKLFF. CDR3 DNA: TGCGCCAGCAGCCAAGAAATAACGGCAGGGGGGAATGAAAAACTGTTTTTT.

The rearrangement joins TRBV7-8 to TRBJ2-4; no clear D. CDR3 length equals 15 residues. CDR1 and CDR2 (germline): SGHVS, FQNEAQ. Trimming removed 4 bases from V and 0 bases from J, with 10 bases in between. CDR3 sequence reads: CASSSEYLAKNIQYF. The CDR3 nucleotides read TGTGCCAGCAGCTCAGAGTACCTAGCCAAAAACATTCAGTACTTC.

V gene TRBV7-9 combines with J gene TRBJ1-6, with unresolved D. This CDR3 comprises 12 residues. Trimming removed 6 bases from V and 8 bases from J, with 8 bases in between. Germline V gives CDR1 SEHNR, CDR2 FQNEAQ (reference sequence). This chain's CDR3 is CASRIGDSPLHF. In DNA form, the CDR3 reads TGTGCCAGCAGGATCGGGGATTCACCCCTCCACTTT.

The chain combines TRBV29-1 with TRBJ1-1, with TRBD1 identical over 9 bases. V lost 3 bases and J lost 10; bases outside the gene matches: 6. Looked up from germline, CDR1 is SQVTM and CDR2 is ANQGSEA. This CDR3 comprises 12 residues. The CDR3 sequence is CSVEEDRGVAFF. CDR3 nucleotide sequence: TGCAGCGTTGAGGAGGACAGGGGAGTAGCTTTCTTT.

CDR3 residues: CAWAPAAYEQYF. The DNA for the CDR3 is TGTGCCTGGGCCCCAGCCGCCTACGAGCAGTACTTC. The rearrangement joins TRBV30 to TRBJ2-7, with unresolved D. The germline V gene encodes CDR1 GTSNPN and CDR2 SVGIG (reference sequence). This CDR3 is built from 12 residues. Trimming cost V 5 bases and J 2 bases, with 10 bases left between them.

This chain connects TRBV4-1 to TRBJ1-2, with D tentatively TRBD1 (6 bases). Trimming pared 0 bases from V and 3 bases from J, leaving 8 bases between. The germline V gene encodes CDR1 MGHRA and CDR2 YSYEKL. The CDR3 covers 14 residues. The CDR3, as DNA: TGCGCCAGCAGCCAAGATCCAGGGGACTATGGCTACACCTTC. It specifies CASSQDPGDYGYTF.

This clone was found a few times. V is TRBV5-1 and J is TRBJ2-3; TRBD1 aligns across 7 bases. V lost 3 bases and J lost 1; bases outside the gene matches: 5. This CDR3 region has 15 residues. CDR1 and CDR2 (germline): SGHRS, YFSETQ. The DNA for the CDR3 is TGCGCCAGCAGCTCAACAGGGGAAGGCACAGATACGCAGTATTTT. It is translated as CASSSTGEGTDTQYF.

The V and J genes are TRBV9 and TRBJ1-2; 8 bases agree with TRBD1. The ends lost 1 base at V and 2 bases at J; junction bases unmatched: 4. The germline CDR1 and CDR2 sequences are SGDLS and YYNGEE. The CDR3 extends over 15 amino acids. The CDR3, as DNA: TGTGCCAGCAGCGTATCTACAGGGGGGAACTATGGCTACACCTTC. Encoded protein: CASSVSTGGNYGYTF.

The chain couples TRBV30 to TRBJ1-1, with D maybe TRBD1 (5 bases). The CDR3 extends over 13 amino acids. Germline CDR1 is GTSNPN and CDR2 is SVGIG (reference sequence). V shed 4 bases and J shed 0 bases, with 9 bases lying between them. The DNA for the CDR3 is TGTGCCTGGATTAGGGGACTGAACACTGAAGCTTTCTTT. Translated: CAWIRGLNTEAFF.

The rearrangement uses TRBV7-2 and TRBJ2-2, with TRBD2 as a possible D gene (5 bases). Germline V gene sequence: CDR1 SGHTA, CDR2 FQGNSA. Trimming took 5 bases from V and 4 from J, leaving 17 bases between them. The CDR3 spans 16 residues. DNA of the CDR3: TGTGCCAGCAGCCCCCGGCGGACTTCGGGCACCGGGGAGCTGTTTTTT. As protein: CASSPRRTSGTGELFF.

V is TRBV25-1 and J is TRBJ2-3; TRBD2 matches 10 bases. V gave up 7 bases and J gave up 2 bases; unmatched junction bases: 6. Germline V gives CDR1 MGHDK, CDR2 SYGVNS. CDR3 size: 15 residues. CDR3 in amino acids: CASTLAGANTDTQYF. CDR3 DNA sequence: TGTGCCAGCACGCTAGCGGGGGCGAACACAGATACGCAGTATTTT.

The CDR3 sequence is CSVHTGFSEAFF. DNA for the CDR3: TGCAGCGTTCATACAGGGTTCAGTGAAGCTTTCTTT. The rearrangement uses TRBV29-1 and TRBJ1-1; the D gene is possibly TRBD1 (6 bases). This CDR3 comprises 12 residues. The germline V gene encodes CDR1 SQVTM and CDR2 ANQGSEA. The ends were cut back, 5 bases at V and 7 bases at J, with 14 bases in the middle.

This clone was recorded a few times. The gene calls are TRBV29-1 and TRBJ2-6; D may be TRBD1 (5 bases). Germline V gene sequence: CDR1 SQVTM, CDR2 ANQGSEA. The CDR3 is 13 residues long. V was trimmed by 6 bases and J by 2 bases, leaving 8 bases between them. The chain's CDR3 is CSVAGTGANVLTF. Here the CDR3 DNA reads TGCAGCGTCGCAGGGACTGGGGCCAACGTCCTGACTTTC.

CDR3 region: CASSAGRGRTDTQYF. The CDR3 DNA follows: TGTGCCAGCAGTGCAGGTCGGGGTCGCACAGATACGCAGTATTTT. This sequence joins TRBV6-1 and TRBJ2-3; the D gene is possibly TRBD2 (5 bases). CDR3 length equals 15 residues. The V gene's germline CDR1 is MNHNS and CDR2 SASEGT. The germline V and J ends were trimmed by 4 bases and 1 base, with 12 bases remaining between them.